The present TCR beta chain was sequenced within a study of cytomegalovirus exposure and HLA in healthy donors. Study as a whole: About 80 million unique TCRs, all from HLA-typed donors, were included in an early release of the data.

The CDR3 sequence is 17 residues long. Trimming stripped 0 bases from V and 3 bases from J, with 12 bases between. CDR1 MGHRA and CDR2 YSYEKL come from the germline V gene. Primers: 60 Vbeta forward and 13 Jbeta reverse. Data came from immunoSEQ multiplex PCR; TCRdb stores just in-frame clones and leaves some out. Here the sample spans some 140,000 clones, approximately 79% being singletons. Points from the study as a whole: Altogether, about 160 TCR beta chains were recorded as cytomegalovirus-associated. In a later analysis, HLA-associated beta chains showed higher expansion and lower generation probabilities than comparable chains.

A note on this clone: What it binds is unknown.

The receptor comes from a man aged 18 to 30 in good health and CMV-seronegative. This chain connects TRBV4-1 to TRBJ1-6; D is possibly TRBD1 (6 bases). The sequenced sample consisted of PBMCs. CDR3 sequence reads: CASSQDRGGFYNSPLHF. CDR3 DNA sequence: TGCGCCAGCAGCCAAGATCGAGGGGGTTTCTATAATTCACCCCTCCACTTT.